The clone carrying this T cell receptor beta chain has at least ten counts. The antigen remains undetermined. The data were taken from a study of T-cell memory formation after mild COVID-19. With constant-segment primers, 5'RACE yielded cDNA libraries of TCR alpha and TCR beta that carried sample barcodes and UMIs. TCRdb re-analysed the 5' RACE reads in MiXCR, keeping a single row per CDR3 protein. The table records about 290,000 distinct CDR3 sequences, more than 15% of them present only once. Broader study findings: Certain responding clones were present in pre-infection memory, suggesting participation of cross-reactive memory. Contracting CD8+ clones were enriched in EMRA, CD4+ mainly in CM and EM.

Trimming removed 4 bases at V and 6 bases at J, with 19 bases between. The CDR3 consists of 16 residues. This TCR came from a young man who had mild COVID-19 (a few samples of this study predate the infection). Cell type and time point are not known. Sample: PBMCs or a T cell subset sorted from them (not recorded which). The rearrangement links TRBV12-3 or TRBV12-4 to TRBJ1-5; the D gene is possibly TRBD1 (5 bases). The CDR3 nucleotides read TGTGCCAGCAGTTATAGCCCCGCAGGGTTGAGTCAGCCCCAGCATTTT. Its translation is CASSYSPAGLSQPQHF.